This T cell receptor beta chain stems from a study of blood T cell repertoires in COVID-19. Overall study context: Some COVID-19 samples were acute and others convalescent; all came from the United States, Italy and Spain. T cells, B-cell-depleted T cells, or PBMCs supplied cDNA or gDNA.

Original handling: Estimates of nucleated cell counts were drawn from the amplification of reference gene primers. Sequenced by immunoSEQ multiplex PCR; TCRdb stores in-frame clones only, minus some. V and J calls and clone size come straight from that table; D and trimming were deduced from the DNA. The table has over 200,000 clones, around 87% seen once. The receptor was derived from a woman aged 45-65 years with acute or convalescent COVID-19. The specimen was peripheral blood.

The CDR3 bases are TGTGCCAGCAGCTTACCGGCGGGTCGTAGCACAGATACGCAGTATTTT. Translating gives CASSLPAGRSTDTQYF. The V gene is TRBV7-3, the J gene TRBJ2-3; possibly TRBD2 for D (5 bases). The germline CDR1 and CDR2 sequences are SGHTA and FQGTGA. V shed 2 bases and J shed 0 bases, with 12 bases lying between them. The CDR3 covers 16 residues.